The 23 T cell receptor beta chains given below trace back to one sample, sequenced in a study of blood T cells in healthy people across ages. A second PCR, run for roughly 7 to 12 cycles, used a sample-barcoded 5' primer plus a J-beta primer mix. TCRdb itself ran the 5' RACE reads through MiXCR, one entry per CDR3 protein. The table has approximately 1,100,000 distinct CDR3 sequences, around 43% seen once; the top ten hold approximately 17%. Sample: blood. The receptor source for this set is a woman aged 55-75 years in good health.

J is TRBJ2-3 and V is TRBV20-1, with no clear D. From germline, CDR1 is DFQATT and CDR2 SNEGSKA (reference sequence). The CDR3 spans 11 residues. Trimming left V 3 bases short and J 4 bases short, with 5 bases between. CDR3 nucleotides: TGCAGTGCTAGTGATCCAGATACGCAGTATTTT. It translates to CSASDPDTQYF.

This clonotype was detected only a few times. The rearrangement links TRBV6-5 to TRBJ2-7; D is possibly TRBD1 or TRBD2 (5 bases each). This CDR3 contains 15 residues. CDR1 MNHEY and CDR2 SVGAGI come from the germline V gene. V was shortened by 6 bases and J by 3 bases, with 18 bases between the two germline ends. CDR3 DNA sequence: TGTGCCAGCAGGGAGGCCCCGGGGCGACTCTACGAGCAGTACTTC. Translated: CASREAPGRLYEQYF.

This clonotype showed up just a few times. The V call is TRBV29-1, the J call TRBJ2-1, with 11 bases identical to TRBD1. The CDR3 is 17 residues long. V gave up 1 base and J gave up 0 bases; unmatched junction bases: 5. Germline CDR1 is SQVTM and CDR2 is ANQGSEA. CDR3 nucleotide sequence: TGCAGCGTTGAAGCGCCCGGGACAGGGGGCTCCTACAATGAGCAGTTCTTC. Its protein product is CSVEAPGTGGSYNEQFF.

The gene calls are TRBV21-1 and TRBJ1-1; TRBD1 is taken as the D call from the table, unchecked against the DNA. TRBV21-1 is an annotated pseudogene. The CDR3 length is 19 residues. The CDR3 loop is CASSEAQNGGTGGYTEAFF. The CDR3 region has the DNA TGTGCCAGCAGCGAGGCCCAAAACGGAGGGACAGGAGGTTACACTGAAGCTTTCTTT.

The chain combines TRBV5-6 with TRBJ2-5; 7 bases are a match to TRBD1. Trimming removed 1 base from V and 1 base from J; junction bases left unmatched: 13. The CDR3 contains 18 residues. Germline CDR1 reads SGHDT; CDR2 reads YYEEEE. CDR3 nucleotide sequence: TGTGCCAGCAGCTTGCCGCCTCTCTCGACAGGGCCCCAAGAGACCCAGTACTTC. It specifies CASSLPPLSTGPQETQYF.

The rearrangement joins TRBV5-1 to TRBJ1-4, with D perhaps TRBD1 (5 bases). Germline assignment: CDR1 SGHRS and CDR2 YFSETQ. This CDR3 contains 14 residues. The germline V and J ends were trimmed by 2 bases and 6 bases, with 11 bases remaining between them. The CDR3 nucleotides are TGCGCCAGCAGCTTTGGAGGGGTCGATGAAAAACTGTTTTTT. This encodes CASSFGGVDEKLFF.

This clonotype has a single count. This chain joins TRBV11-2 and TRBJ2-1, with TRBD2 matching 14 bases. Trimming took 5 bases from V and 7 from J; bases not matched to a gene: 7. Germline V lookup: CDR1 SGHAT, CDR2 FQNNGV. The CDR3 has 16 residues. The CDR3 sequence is CASSRGLAGVGNEQFF. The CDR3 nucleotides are TGTGCCAGCAGCCGGGGACTAGCGGGAGTAGGAAATGAGCAGTTCTTC.

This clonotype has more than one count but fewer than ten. This CDR3 is CASSLSGDGSNQPQHF. The CDR3 nucleotides read TGTGCCAGCAGTTTATCAGGGGACGGTAGCAATCAGCCCCAGCATTTT. The chain recombines TRBV27 with TRBJ1-5, with a possible D match to TRBD1 (5 bases). The CDR3 contains 16 residues. Germline V CDR1 and CDR2: MNHEY, SMNVEV (reference sequence). V dropped 0 bases and J dropped 0 bases, with 9 bases sitting between them.

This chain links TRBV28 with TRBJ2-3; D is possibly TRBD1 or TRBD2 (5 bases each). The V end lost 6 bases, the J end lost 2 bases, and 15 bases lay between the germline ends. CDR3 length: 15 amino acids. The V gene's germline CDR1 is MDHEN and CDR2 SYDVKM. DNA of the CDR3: TGTGCCAGCAGGGACCGGGACGGCTACACAGATACGCAGTATTTT. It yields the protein CASRDRDGYTDTQYF.

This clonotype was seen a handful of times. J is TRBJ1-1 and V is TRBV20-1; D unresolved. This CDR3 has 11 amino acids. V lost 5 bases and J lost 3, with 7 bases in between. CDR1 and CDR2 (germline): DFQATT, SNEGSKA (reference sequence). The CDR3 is CSAEGYTEAFF. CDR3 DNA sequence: TGCAGTGCTGAGGGTTACACTGAAGCTTTCTTT.

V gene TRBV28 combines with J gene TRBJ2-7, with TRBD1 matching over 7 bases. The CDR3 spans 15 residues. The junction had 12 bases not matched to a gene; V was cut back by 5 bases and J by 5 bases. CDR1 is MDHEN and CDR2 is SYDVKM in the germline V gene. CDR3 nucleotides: TGTGCCAGCAGTCATCGGGAACAGGGGAATAACGAGCAGTACTTC. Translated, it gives CASSHREQGNNEQYF.

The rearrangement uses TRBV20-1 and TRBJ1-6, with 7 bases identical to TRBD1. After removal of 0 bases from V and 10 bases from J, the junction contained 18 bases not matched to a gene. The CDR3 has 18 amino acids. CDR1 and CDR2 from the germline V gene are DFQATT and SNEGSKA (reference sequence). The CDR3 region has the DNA TGCAGTGCTAGAGATTTTTCCCGTTTGCTAGACAGGGCCTCACCCCTCCACTTT. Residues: CSARDFSRLLDRASPLHF.

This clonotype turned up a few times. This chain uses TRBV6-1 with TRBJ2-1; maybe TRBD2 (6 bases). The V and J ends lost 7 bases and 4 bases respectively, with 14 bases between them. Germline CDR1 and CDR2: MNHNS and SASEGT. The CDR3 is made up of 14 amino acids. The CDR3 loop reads CASKVDGLYNEQFF. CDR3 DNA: TGTGCCAGCAAAGTCGACGGACTATACAATGAGCAGTTCTTC.

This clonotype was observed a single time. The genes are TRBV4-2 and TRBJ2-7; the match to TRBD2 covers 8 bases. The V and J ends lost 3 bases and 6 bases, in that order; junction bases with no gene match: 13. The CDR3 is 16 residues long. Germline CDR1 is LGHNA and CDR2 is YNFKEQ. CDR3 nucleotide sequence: TGTGCCAGCAGCCAGCTCAGAGGGACTAGAAGTGCCGAGCAGTACTTC. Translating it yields CASSQLRGTRSAEQYF.

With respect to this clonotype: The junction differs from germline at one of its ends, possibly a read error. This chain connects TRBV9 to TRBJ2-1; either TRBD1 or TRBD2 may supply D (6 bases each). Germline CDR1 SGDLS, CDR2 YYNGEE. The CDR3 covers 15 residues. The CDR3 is CTSSAGGTHYNEQFF. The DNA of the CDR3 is TGTACCAGCAGCGCAGGAGGGACACATTACAATGAGCAGTTCTTC.

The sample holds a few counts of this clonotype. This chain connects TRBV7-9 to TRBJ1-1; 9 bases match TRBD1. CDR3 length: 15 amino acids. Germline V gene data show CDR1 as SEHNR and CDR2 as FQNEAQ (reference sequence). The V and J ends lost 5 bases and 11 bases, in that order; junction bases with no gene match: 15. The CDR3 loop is CASSQVGDRVIGAFF. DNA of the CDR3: TGTGCCAGCAGCCAGGTCGGGGACAGGGTCATAGGGGCTTTCTTT.

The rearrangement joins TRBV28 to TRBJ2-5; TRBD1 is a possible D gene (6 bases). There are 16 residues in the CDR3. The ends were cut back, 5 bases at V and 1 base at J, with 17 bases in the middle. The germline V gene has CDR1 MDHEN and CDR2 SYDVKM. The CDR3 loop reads CASSRRLRTAQETQYF. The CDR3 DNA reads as TGTGCCAGCAGTCGCCGCCTCCGGACAGCCCAAGAGACCCAGTACTTC.

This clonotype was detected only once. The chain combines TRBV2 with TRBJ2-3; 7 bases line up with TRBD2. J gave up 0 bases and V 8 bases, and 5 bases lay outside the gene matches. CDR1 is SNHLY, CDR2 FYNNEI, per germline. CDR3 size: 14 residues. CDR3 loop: CASGVAGSTDTQYF. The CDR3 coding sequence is TGTGCCAGCGGGGTAGCGGGTAGCACAGATACGCAGTATTTT.

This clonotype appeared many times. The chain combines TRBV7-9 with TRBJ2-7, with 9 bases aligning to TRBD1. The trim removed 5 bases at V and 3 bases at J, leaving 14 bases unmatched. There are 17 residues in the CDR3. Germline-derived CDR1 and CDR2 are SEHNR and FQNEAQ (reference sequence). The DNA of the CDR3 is TGTGCCAGCAGCCTTGACAGGGGGGGACCGTCGGTCTACGAGCAGTACTTC. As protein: CASSLDRGGPSVYEQYF.

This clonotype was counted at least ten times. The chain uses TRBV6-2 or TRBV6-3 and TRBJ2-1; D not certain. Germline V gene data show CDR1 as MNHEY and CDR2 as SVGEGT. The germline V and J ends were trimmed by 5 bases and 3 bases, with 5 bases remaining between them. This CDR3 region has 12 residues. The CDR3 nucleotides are TGTGCCAGCAGTACATACTACAATGAGCAGTTCTTC. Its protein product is CASSTYYNEQFF.

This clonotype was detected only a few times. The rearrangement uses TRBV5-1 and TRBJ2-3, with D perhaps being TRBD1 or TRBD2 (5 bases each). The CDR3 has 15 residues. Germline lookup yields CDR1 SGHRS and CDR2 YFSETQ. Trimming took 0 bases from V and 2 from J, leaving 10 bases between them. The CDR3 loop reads CASSLETGPTDTQYF. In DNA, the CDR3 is TGCGCCAGCAGCTTGGAAACGGGACCCACAGATACGCAGTATTTT. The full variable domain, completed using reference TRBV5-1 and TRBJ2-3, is KAGVTQTPRYLIKTRGQQVTLSCSPISGHRSVSWYQQTPGQGLQFLFEYFSETQRNKGNFPGRFSGRQFSNSRSEMNVSTLELGDSALYLCASSLETGPTDTQYFGPGTRLTVL.

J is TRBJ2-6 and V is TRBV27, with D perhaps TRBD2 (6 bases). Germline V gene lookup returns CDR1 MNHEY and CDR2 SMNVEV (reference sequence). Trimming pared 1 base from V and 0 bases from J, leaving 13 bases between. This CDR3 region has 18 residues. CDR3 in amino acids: CASSLFGGFNSGANVLTF. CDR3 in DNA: TGTGCCAGCAGTTTATTTGGGGGGTTCAACTCTGGGGCCAACGTCCTGACTTTC. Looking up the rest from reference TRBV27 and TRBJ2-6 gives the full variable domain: EAQVTQNPRYLITVTGKKLTVTCSQNMNHEYMSWYRQDPGLGLRQIYYSMNVEVTDKGDVPEGYKVSRKEKRNFPLILESPSPNQTSLYFCASSLFGGFNSGANVLTFGAGSRLTVL.

CDR3 protein: CSAERLAGSYPDTQYF. The CDR3 coding sequence is TGCAGTGCTGAACGACTAGCGGGGAGTTATCCAGATACGCAGTATTTT. This chain connects TRBV20-1 to TRBJ2-3; 11 bases are shared with TRBD2. The V and J ends lost 5 bases and 4 bases, in that order; junction bases with no gene match: 11. The CDR3 runs 16 residues. Per germline, CDR1 DFQATT and CDR2 SNEGSKA (reference sequence).